This TCR beta chain derives from a study of blood T cells in healthy people across ages. Together with a sample-barcoded 5' primer, a J-beta primer mix was included in a second PCR lasting about 7 to 11 cycles. Every sample gave at least 2.5 million paired-end reads containing CDR3. TCRdb processed the 5' RACE reads anew with MiXCR; each CDR3 protein has one entry. The sample lists about 940,000 distinct CDR3 sequences; about 48% were seen once. Overall study findings and caveats: Estimated diversity across one million T cells was deemed an underestimate.

Points on this clonotype: What it binds is unknown.

The clonotype comes from a man aged 25 to 45 in good health. Sequenced material: blood.

The CDR3 here is CASSQFAQGDYEQYF. The CDR3 DNA follows: TGTGCCAGCAGCCAATTCGCACAGGGGGACTACGAGCAGTACTTC. The chain employs TRBV3-1 and TRBJ2-7; TRBD1 agrees at 8 bases. The CDR3 consists of 15 residues. Germline V gene sequence: CDR1 LGHDT, CDR2 YNNKEL (reference sequence). V trimming: 2 bases; J trimming: 3 bases; junction bases outside the gene matches: 6.